The clone carrying this TCR beta chain came up many times. Its antigen is unknown. MiXCR, applied by TCRdb to the 5' RACE reads, yields one record per CDR3 protein. Counted here are about 49,000 distinct CDR3 sequences, about 4.2% occurring once; the ten biggest clones make up 5% to 7.5%. The entry originates in a study of early T cells in non-severe SARS-CoV-2 infection. Study details: Chains were unpaired, as sequencing was done on bulk RNA from unsorted whole blood.

General study results and limits: Comparison of clonotypes with VDJdb favored anti-spike CD8 responses while missing private and CD4 specificities.

The receptor comes from an adult who was a healthcare worker with PCR-confirmed SARS-CoV-2 infection or an uninfected control (not recorded which). The sequencing sample was made of whole blood.

The CDR3 protein is CASSRSTAAGDQETQYF. Written as DNA, the CDR3 is TGTGCCAGCAGCCGAAGTACGGCAGCGGGGGACCAAGAGACCCAGTACTTC. This chain links TRBV3-1 with TRBJ2-5, with 8 positions matching TRBD2. In germline, CDR1 is LGHDT, CDR2 YNNKEL (reference sequence). This CDR3 is 17 amino acids long. V was clipped by 4 bases and J by 0 bases; unmatched bases: 10.